A selection of T cell receptor beta chains follows, all from one sample in a study of graft-versus-host responses after intestinal transplantation. Data came from immunoSEQ multiplex PCR; TCRdb stores just in-frame clones and leaves some out. The table records tens of thousands of clones, 94% of them present only once. Here the sequenced sample was PBMCs, taken 156 days after intestinal transplant. The receptors originated from a human patient who received an intestinal transplant, so some T cells may come from the graft donor. The conserved cysteine and the conserved F or W are not part of the CDR3 here.

TRBV19	TRBJ1-1	ASSIGPGILDTEAF
TRBV5-6	TRBJ2-1	ASSLISVSEQF
TRBV28	TRBJ2-7	ASSFSGTGGKEQY
TRBV27	TRBJ2-4	ASSSPQGAKNIQY
TRBV7-2	.	ASSAPGQGAYEQY
TRBV5-1	TRBJ1-2	ASSPGTGDDYGYT
TRBV5-1	TRBJ2-5	ASSIAVLGVETQY
TRBV19	TRBJ2-1	ASSIYLADNEQF
TRBV10-2	TRBJ2-7	ASSESSYEQY
TRBV13	TRBJ2-7	ASSLAPVPFSYEQY
TRBV7-2	TRBJ2-3	ASSLVAGPSTDTQY
TRBV9	TRBJ1-3	ASSVGVPGNTIY
TRBV29-1	TRBJ1-1	SVDRGANTEAF
TRBV27	TRBJ2-7	ASSERSTGYEQY
TRBV28	TRBJ2-1	ASSFWQGTPYNEQF
TRBV5-5	TRBJ2-7	ASSLERTGIFYEQY
TRBV5-1	TRBJ2-7	ASSLRQGVMEQY
TRBV27	TRBJ2-1	ASSFGYDNEQF
TRBV4-1	TRBJ2-5	ASSQDPGGSLETQY
TRBV4-3	TRBJ2-1	ASSQDTGGYYNEQF
TRBV5-6	TRBJ2-7	ASSLLAGGPYEQY
TRBV6-6	TRBJ2-7	ASSYSRGYEQY
TRBV10-3	TRBJ1-5	AISDQGGNQPQH
TRBV11-2	TRBJ2-1	ASTKRGGSYNEQF
TRBV9	TRBJ1-1	ASSADRTNTPEAF
TRBV18	TRBJ1-1	ASSLTGTVNTEAF
TRBV5-6	TRBJ1-3	ASSLGGYGNTIY
TRBV19	TRBJ2-7	ASSMGTGNYEQY
TRBV6-1	TRBJ2-1	ASSEVASTSYNEQF
TRBV13	TRBJ1-1	ASSPGRPPMNTEAF
TRBV19	TRBJ1-1	ASSTLGSEAF
TRBV11-2	TRBJ2-3	ASSLVPRRGTDTQY
TRBV4-1	TRBJ2-2	ASSHPTGGRGNGELF
TRBV19	TRBJ1-4	ASISSFSGFTSEKLF
TRBV5-1	TRBJ1-5	ASSLTPDNQPQH
TRBV19	TRBJ2-7	ASSIVGSTSSYEQY
TRBV28	TRBJ1-1	ASSPRISEAF
TRBV4-3	TRBJ2-3	ASSQDRGGTDTQY
TRBV30	TRBJ2-2	AWRPGTNTGELF
TRBV19	TRBJ2-7	ASSPHRTSETYEQY
TRBV7-9	TRBJ1-2	ASASQGGYYGYT
TRBV4-1	TRBJ2-3	ASSQLMTDLYSTDTQY
TRBV7-2	TRBJ1-1	ASSPRRGNTEAF
TRBV11-2	TRBJ1-2	ASSYQPGNGYT
TRBV19	TRBJ2-7	ASSFGSYEQY
TRBV10-3	TRBJ1-1	AISGGAGNTEAF
TRBV4-3	TRBJ1-3	ASSQDNAGGGISGNTIY